This T cell receptor beta chain emerged from a study of cytomegalovirus exposure and HLA in healthy donors. Points from the study as a whole: Reports indicate that TCR beta sequences accurately predicted the HLA-A and HLA-B alleles of most subjects. CMV antigen specificity was confirmed in vitro for a few CMV-associated chains.

13 Jbeta primers and 60 Vbeta primers were used for the PCR. The method was immunoSEQ multiplex PCR; TCRdb's version includes in-frame clones alone and lacks a portion of them. The top ten clones hold 4% to 5% of a sample with approximately 110,000 clones, 73% of them seen once. This CDR3 spans 18 amino acids. The germline V gene has CDR1 SGHTA and CDR2 FQGTGA. Trimming shortened V by 1 base and J by 7 bases, and 25 bases separated the two germline ends. On this clone: What it recognizes is unknown.

This sequence originates from a woman aged 35 to 49 in good health and CMV-seronegative. The material sequenced was PBMCs. The rearrangement joins TRBV7-3 to TRBJ1-2, with D possibly TRBD1 on 5 matching bases. In DNA, the CDR3 is TGTGCCAGCAGCTTAAGAGATCCGGGGGAGTCTCCGGTAGCTGGCTACACCTTC. Its translation is CASSLRDPGESPVAGYTF.